A selection of T cell receptor beta chains follows, all from one sample in a study of cytomegalovirus exposure and HLA in healthy donors. Sequencing used immunoSEQ multiplex PCR; TCRdb keeps in-frame clones, though not all of them. The profile shows some 130,000 clones, over 50% of them singletons. The sequenced material came from PBMCs. The source of these receptors is a human donor in good health. The CDR3 runs from the conserved cysteine through the conserved F or W. The D gene is left open where the match is weak. Only some rows state a clone size, as once, few, many or a class for expanded clones.

j_gene | v_gene | abundance | d_gene | CDR3aa | CDR3nt
TRBJ2-1 | TRBV6-4 | once | TRBD2 | CASSSGGGEQFF | TGTGCCTCTTCTAGCGGGGGGGGTGAGCAGTTCTTC
TRBJ2-1 | TRBV5-1 | - | TRBD2 | CASSLGSGPPNEQFF | TGCGCCAGCAGCTTGGGTAGCGGGCCCCCCAATGAGCAGTTCTTC
TRBJ2-1 | TRBV25-1 | - | TRBD1 | CASSGTADRVGDEQFF | TGTGCCAGCAGTGGAACCGCGGACAGGGTCGGCGATGAGCAGTTCTTC
TRBJ2-7 | TRBV28 | few | - | CATRGVYEQYF | TGTGCCACCCGCGGAGTGTACGAGCAGTACTTC
TRBJ2-3 | TRBV18 | - | - | CASSPSPGGRTDTQYF | TGTGCCAGCTCACCAAGTCCCGGGGGGCGCACAGATACGCAGTATTTT
TRBJ2-7 | TRBV28 | - | TRBD2 | CASSPNSGSSYEQYF | TGTGCCAGCAGCCCTAATAGCGGGAGCTCCTACGAGCAGTACTTC
TRBJ1-3 | TRBV9 | - | - | CASSVQGSGNTIYF | TGTGCCAGCAGCGTACAGGGCTCAGGAAACACCATATATTTT
TRBJ2-2 | TRBV27 | - | TRBD2 | CASSTIAGRSTGELFF | TGTGCCAGCAGTACCATAGCGGGAAGGAGCACCGGGGAGCTGTTTTTT
TRBJ2-7 | TRBV4-1 | - | - | CASSQEVPSRSYEQYF | TGCGCCAGCAGCCAAGAGGTGCCTAGCAGATCCTACGAGCAGTACTTC
TRBJ2-1 | TRBV21-1 | few | - | CASSCRTGGSYNEQFF | TGTGCCAGCAGCTGTAGGACAGGGGGCTCTTACAATGAGCAGTTCTTC